This is a list of T cell receptor beta chains from one sample in a study of shared clonotypes between healthy human individuals. Measured with immunoSEQ multiplex PCR; TCRdb has only the in-frame clones, and not every one. The table shows some 580,000 clones, with less than 98% occurring only once. Sequenced: naive CD4+ T cells sorted from blood. These receptors were obtained from a woman under 40 in good health. The CDR3 runs from the conserved cysteine through the conserved F or W. Not every row has a clone size; where given, it reads once, few, many or a size class.

J: TRBJ2-7
V: TRBV28
size: .
length: 17
CDR3: CASSSPEFGERAYEQYF

J: TRBJ1-5
V: TRBV9
size: .
length: 14
CDR3: CASGHGTLDQPQHF

J: TRBJ1-5
V: TRBV27
size: .
length: 15
CDR3: CASGRGTESNQPQHF

J: TRBJ2-2
V: TRBV19
size: once
length: 14
CDR3: CASHRELGTGELFF

J: TRBJ2-2
V: TRBV28
size: once
length: 13
CDR3: CASSLAGSGELFF

J: TRBJ1-5
V: TRBV7-8
size: .
length: 15
CDR3: CASSAGQGLNQPQHF

J: TRBJ1-3
V: TRBV27
size: once
length: 14
CDR3: CASRQTGYGGAIYF

J: TRBJ2-7
V: TRBV28
size: .
length: 15
CDR3: CASKGGQGAAYEQYF

J: TRBJ1-4
V: TRBV5-1
size: .
length: 13
CDR3: CASRDGPNEKLFF

J: TRBJ2-4
V: TRBV7-9
size: .
length: 15
CDR3: CASSRARGAKNIQYF

J: TRBJ2-1
V: TRBV7-9
size: .
length: 15
CDR3: CASSRLAGAHNEQFF

J: TRBJ1-2
V: TRBV6-5
size: .
length: 14
CDR3: CASSLTWVGYGYTF

J: TRBJ2-7
V: TRBV19
size: .
length: 15
CDR3: CASSLSGPAVGEQYF

J: TRBJ2-7
V: TRBV20-1
size: .
length: 11
CDR3: CSARSDYEQYF

J: TRBJ1-2
V: TRBV27
size: .
length: 14
CDR3: CASRRQGAYYGYTF

J: TRBJ1-3
V: TRBV6-1
size: .
length: 15
CDR3: CASRPLQGNIDTIYF

J: TRBJ1-3
V: TRBV28
size: .
length: 16
CDR3: CASSFQGRLSGNTIYF

J: TRBJ2-1
V: TRBV7-9
size: .
length: 14
CDR3: CASSRDRDYNEQFF

J: TRBJ2-7
V: TRBV2
size: once
length: 12
CDR3: CASSEFSYEQYF

J: TRBJ1-1
V: TRBV9
size: .
length: 15
CDR3: CASSPSVGGDTEAFF

J: TRBJ2-1
V: TRBV5-1
size: .
length: 19
CDR3: CASSPRSAGRASWYNEQFF

J: TRBJ1-6
V: TRBV6-5
size: .
length: 15
CDR3: CASSYSPVINSPLHF

J: TRBJ2-5
V: TRBV14
size: .
length: 14
CDR3: CASSLVRQVETQYF